Listed here are 15 T cell receptor beta chains from one sample, sequenced in a study of cytomegalovirus exposure and HLA in healthy donors. Researchers ran the PCR with 60 Vbeta and 13 Jbeta primers. Clones were sequenced by immunoSEQ multiplex PCR, and TCRdb holds only the in-frame ones, with some missing. This table holds around 160,000 clones, about 75% found once. The sequenced sample consisted of PBMCs. The receptor source for this set is a man in his fifties in good health and CMV-seropositive.

The gene calls are TRBV28 and TRBJ2-5, with a possible D match to TRBD1 (6 bases). CDR3 length: 15 amino acids. Germline CDR1 MDHEN, CDR2 SYDVKM. With 1 base removed from V and 3 bases from J, the gap between germline ends came to 12 bases. In DNA form, the CDR3 reads TGTGCCAGCAGTTTATCGGGACACCTAAAAGAGACCCAGTACTTC. This translates into CASSLSGHLKETQYF.

The chain couples TRBV7-8 to TRBJ1-5; D ambiguous. CDR1 SGHVS and CDR2 FQNEAQ come from the germline V gene. This CDR3 contains 12 residues. Deletions cut 2 bases from V and 12 bases from J, with 11 bases between. CDR3: CASSLFGKGQHF. Written as DNA, the CDR3 is TGTGCCAGCAGCTTATTCGGGAAGGGCCAGCATTTT.

This clone was seen just once. J is TRBJ2-5 and V is TRBV4-1; D is perhaps TRBD1 (6 bases). Looked up from germline, CDR1 is MGHRA and CDR2 is YSYEKL. Trimming stripped 0 bases from V and 4 bases from J, with 12 bases between. The CDR3 runs to 15 residues. As DNA, the CDR3 is TGCGCCAGCAGCCAAGAAGGAAAGGGGGTAGAGACCCAGTACTTC. It translates to CASSQEGKGVETQYF.

This clone has only a few counts. The chain uses TRBV5-1 and TRBJ2-3, with TRBD2 identical over 15 bases. Germline CDR1 is SGHRS and CDR2 is YFSETQ. Trimming removed 4 bases from V and 3 bases from J; junction bases left unmatched: 3. This CDR3 comprises 16 residues. DNA of the CDR3: TGCGCCAGCAGCGGGGGACTAGCGGGGGGTACAGATACGCAGTATTTT. Translating it yields CASSGGLAGGTDTQYF.

This chain connects TRBV21-1 to TRBJ2-7; the table's D call of TRBD1 was not tested on the DNA. TRBV21-1 counts as a pseudogene. The CDR3 consists of 17 residues. The chain's CDR3 is CASSKARQAPPPYEQYV. The CDR3 DNA sequence: TGTGCCAGCAGCAAAGCAAGACAGGCCCCACCACCCTACGAGCAGTACGTC.

The genes are TRBV7-8 and TRBJ2-2; D perhaps matches TRBD2 (6 bases). Trimming cost V 2 bases and J 4 bases, with 17 bases left between them. The V gene's germline CDR1 is SGHVS and CDR2 FQNEAQ. CDR3 size: 17 residues. CDR3 bases: TGTGCCAGCAGCTTACGCAGGGCCGGGAGTGGCACCGGGGAGCTGTTTTTT. It translates to CASSLRRAGSGTGELFF.

This chain uses TRBV7-8 with TRBJ1-2, with D perhaps matching TRBD1 (5 bases). V lost 0 bases, J lost 3 bases, and 20 bases lay in between. The CDR3 has 18 residues. Per germline, CDR1 SGHVS and CDR2 FQNEAQ. CDR3 nucleotide sequence: TGTGCCAGCAGCTTAGCGGGGCGGGGGAGGACCACTGACTATGGCTACACCTTC. Protein product: CASSLAGRGRTTDYGYTF.

The J gene is TRBJ2-5, the V gene TRBV7-9; no definite D call. Germline V CDR1 and CDR2: SEHNR, FQNEAQ (reference sequence). CDR3 size: 15 residues. Trimming took 7 bases from V and 2 from J, leaving 17 bases between them. The CDR3 region has the DNA TGTGCCAGCACCTCCCTTAAGAAGCTACAAGAGACCCAGTACTTC. Its protein product is CASTSLKKLQETQYF.

The genes are TRBV18 and TRBJ1-1; no firm D call. Germline CDR1 is KGHSH and CDR2 is LQKENI. The length of the CDR3 is 13 residues. V dropped 6 bases and J dropped 2 bases, with 10 bases sitting between them. The chain's CDR3 is CASSQVENTEAFF. The CDR3 nucleotides read TGTGCCAGCTCCCAAGTAGAAAACACTGAAGCTTTCTTT.

This chain uses TRBV12-2 with TRBJ2-2; the D segment call TRBD2 is taken from the table without a DNA check. TRBV12-2 is assigned pseudogene status. The CDR3 runs 17 residues. CDR3: CASRSSSGTENTGELFF. CDR3 in DNA: TGTGCAAGTCGCTCAAGTAGCGGGACGGAGAACACCGGGGAGCTGTTTTTT.

The rearrangement joins TRBV5-1 to TRBJ2-2; 7 bases agree with TRBD1. CDR1 is SGHRS and CDR2 is YFSETQ in the germline V gene. Trimming cost V 5 bases and J 0 bases; bases outside gene matches: 10. The CDR3 has 17 amino acids. For the CDR3, the DNA is TGCGCCAGCAGTCAACGTACAGGGGCAACGAACACCGGGGAGCTGTTTTTT. It yields the protein CASSQRTGATNTGELFF. Variable domain in full (rest from reference TRBV5-1 and TRBJ2-2): KAGVTQTPRYLIKTRGQQVTLSCSPISGHRSVSWYQQTPGQGLQFLFEYFSETQRNKGNFPGRFSGRQFSNSRSEMNVSTLELGDSALYLCASSQRTGATNTGELFFGEGSRLTVL.

The chain joins TRBV18 to TRBJ1-5; D gene uncertain. The CDR3 sequence is 14 residues long. Germline V gives CDR1 KGHSH, CDR2 LQKENI. The ends were cut back, 1 base at V and 1 base at J, with 5 bases in the middle. The CDR3: CASSPLRSNQPQHF. CDR3 nucleotide sequence: TGTGCCAGCTCACCACTGAGGAGCAATCAGCCCCAGCATTTT. Full variable domain (missing parts from reference TRBV18 and TRBJ1-5): NAGVMQNPRHLVRRRGQEARLRCSPMKGHSHVYWYRQLPEEGLKFMVYLQKENIIDESGMPKERFSAEFPKEGPSILRIQQVVRGDSAAYFCASSPLRSNQPQHFGDGTRLSIL.

This chain links TRBV7-2 with TRBJ1-2; maybe TRBD1 (5 bases). Germline assignment: CDR1 SGHTA and CDR2 FQGNSA. This CDR3 is 13 amino acids long. V shed 6 bases and J shed 6 bases, with 14 bases lying between them. CDR3 DNA sequence: TGTGCCAGCAGGATGGCAGGGATTGATGGCTACACCTTC. Translating gives CASRMAGIDGYTF. The full variable domain, rest sourced from reference TRBV7-2 and TRBJ1-2, is GAGVSQSPSNKVTEKGKDVELRCDPISGHTALYWYRQSLGQGLEFLIYFQGNSAPDKSGLPSDRFSAERTGGSVSTLTIQRTQQEDSAVYLCASRMAGIDGYTFGSGTRLTVV.

In this sample, this clone turned up once. The chain has TRBV19 and TRBJ1-2; 9 positions match TRBD1. Germline-derived CDR1 and CDR2 are LNHDA and SQIVND (reference sequence). Trimming cost V 6 bases and J 0 bases; bases outside gene matches: 14. The CDR3 spans 18 residues. Written as DNA, the CDR3 is TGTGCCAGTAGCCATCCTAGGGGAGGGACAGGGACTAACTATGGCTACACCTTC. This codes for CASSHPRGGTGTNYGYTF.

The sample holds a few counts of this clone. The V call is TRBV2, the J call TRBJ1-1; D remains unclear. V was pared by 4 bases and J by 1 base, with 7 bases between. The CDR3 consists of 13 residues. Germline CDR1 is SNHLY and CDR2 is FYNNEI. CDR3 residues: CASSVDTNTEAFF. The CDR3 region has the DNA TGTGCCAGCAGTGTTGACACGAACACTGAAGCTTTCTTT.